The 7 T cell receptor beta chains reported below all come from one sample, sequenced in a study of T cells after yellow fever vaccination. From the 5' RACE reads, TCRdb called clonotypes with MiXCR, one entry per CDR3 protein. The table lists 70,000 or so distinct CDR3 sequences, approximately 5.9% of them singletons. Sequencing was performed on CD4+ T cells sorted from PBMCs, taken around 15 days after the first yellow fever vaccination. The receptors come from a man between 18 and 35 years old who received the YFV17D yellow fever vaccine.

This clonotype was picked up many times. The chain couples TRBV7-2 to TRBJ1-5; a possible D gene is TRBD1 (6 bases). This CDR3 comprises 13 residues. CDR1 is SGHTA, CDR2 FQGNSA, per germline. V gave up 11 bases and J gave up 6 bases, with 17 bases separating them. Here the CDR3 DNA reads TGTGCCTCCGGGGCAGGGGTGGGTCAGCCCCAGCATTTT. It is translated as CASGAGVGQPQHF.

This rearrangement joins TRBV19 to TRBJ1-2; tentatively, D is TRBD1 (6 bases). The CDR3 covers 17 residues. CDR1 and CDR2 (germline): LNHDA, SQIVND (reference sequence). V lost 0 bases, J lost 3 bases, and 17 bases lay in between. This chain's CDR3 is CASSIDLRGSLHYGYTF. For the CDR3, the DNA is TGTGCCAGTAGTATAGATCTCAGGGGAAGTCTTCACTATGGCTACACCTTC.

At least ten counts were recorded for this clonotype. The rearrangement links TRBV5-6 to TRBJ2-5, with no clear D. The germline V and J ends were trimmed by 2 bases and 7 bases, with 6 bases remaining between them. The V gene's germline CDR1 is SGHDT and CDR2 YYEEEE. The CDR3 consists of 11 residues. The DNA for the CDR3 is TGTGCCAGCAGCTTCTCCGGGACCCAGTACTTC. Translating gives CASSFSGTQYF.

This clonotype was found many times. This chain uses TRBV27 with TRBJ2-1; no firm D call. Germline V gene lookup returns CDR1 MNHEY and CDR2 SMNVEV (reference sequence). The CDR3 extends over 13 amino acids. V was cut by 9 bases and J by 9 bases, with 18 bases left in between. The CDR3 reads CASWKERIGEQFF. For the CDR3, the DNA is TGTGCCAGTTGGAAAGAAAGAATCGGTGAGCAGTTCTTC.

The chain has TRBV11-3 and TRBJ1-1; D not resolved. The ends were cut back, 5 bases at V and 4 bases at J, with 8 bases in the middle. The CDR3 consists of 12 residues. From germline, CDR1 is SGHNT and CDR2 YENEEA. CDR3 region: CASSLRFTEAFF. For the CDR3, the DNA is TGTGCCAGCAGCCTACGATTCACTGAAGCTTTCTTT. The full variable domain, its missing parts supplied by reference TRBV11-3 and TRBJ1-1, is EAGVVQSPRYKIIEKKQPVAFWCNPISGHNTLYWYLQNLGQGPELLIRYENEEAVDDSQLPKDRFSAERLKGVDSTLKIQPAELGDSAVYLCASSLRFTEAFFGQGTRLTVV.

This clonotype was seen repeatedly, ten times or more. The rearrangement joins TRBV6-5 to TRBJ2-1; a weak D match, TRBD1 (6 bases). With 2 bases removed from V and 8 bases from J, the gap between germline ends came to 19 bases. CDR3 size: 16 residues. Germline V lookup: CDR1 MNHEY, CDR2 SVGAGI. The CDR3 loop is CASSYGVGRGKDEQFF. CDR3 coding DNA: TGTGCCAGCAGTTACGGGGTAGGCAGGGGAAAGGATGAGCAGTTCTTC.

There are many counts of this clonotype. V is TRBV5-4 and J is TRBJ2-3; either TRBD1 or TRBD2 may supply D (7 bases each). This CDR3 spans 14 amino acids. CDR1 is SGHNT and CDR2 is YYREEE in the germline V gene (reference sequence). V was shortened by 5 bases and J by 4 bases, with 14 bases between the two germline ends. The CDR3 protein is CASRGGDSSDTQYF. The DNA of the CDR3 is TGTGCCAGCAGGGGGGGGGACAGTTCAGATACGCAGTATTTT.